These 3 T cell receptor beta chains were all obtained from the same sample, sequenced in a study of Graves' ophthalmopathy and Graves' hyperthyroidism. The authors amplified TCR beta CDR3 regions, and they did so from RNA transcripts for repertoire sequencing. First-round RT-PCR with HTBI primers preceded a second-round multiplex PCR. One entry per CDR3 protein results from TCRdb running MiXCR on the multiplex PCR reads. The sample holds 600,000 to 950,000 distinct CDR3 sequences, around 40% seen once. What was sequenced was peripheral blood. Receptors originate from an adult man with Graves' ophthalmopathy.

Only a few counts were recorded for this clonotype. The V call is TRBV2, the J call TRBJ2-5; D possibly matches TRBD1 or TRBD2 (5 bases each). The CDR3 covers 17 residues. The V gene lost 0 bases and the J gene lost 5 bases, with 19 bases spanning the gap. Germline V gene lookup returns CDR1 SNHLY and CDR2 FYNNEI. The CDR3 DNA follows: TGTGCCAGCAGTGAAGCGTGGGGAGAGGGGACGGGGGAGACCCAGTACTTC. Residues: CASSEAWGEGTGETQYF.

The genes are TRBV29-1 and TRBJ2-5; 9 bases match TRBD1. The CDR3 covers 15 residues. From germline, CDR1 is SQVTM and CDR2 ANQGSEA. The ends lost 7 bases at V and 5 bases at J; junction bases unmatched: 14. CDR3 protein: CSEQFGTGWSETQYF. The DNA for the CDR3 is TGCAGCGAGCAGTTTGGGACAGGGTGGAGTGAGACCCAGTACTTC.

As for this clonotype: A much larger clone differs by one base, so this may be a read error. J is TRBJ2-5 and V is TRBV12-3 or TRBV12-4; 7 nucleotides match TRBD2. The CDR3 is 14 amino acids. The CDR3 sequence: CASSPGTNQETQDF. CDR3 nucleotides: TGTGCCAGCAGTCCCGGGACTAACCAAGAGACCCAGGACTTC.